This T cell receptor beta chain was observed in a study of shared clonotypes between healthy human individuals. Whole-study findings and limits: A handful of donors had around 5% of their naive CD4 clonotypes in common. Donor scarcity curtailed the genetic and exposure-history diversity represented herein. Incomplete sequencing of sorted subsets was indicated by rarefaction despite large depth.

In this sample, this clone turned up a few times. No antigen is known for it. Every subset had its genomic DNA shared out evenly among several immunoSEQ plates. Clones were sequenced by immunoSEQ multiplex PCR, and TCRdb holds only the in-frame ones, with some missing. This sample has about 990,000 clones, with 70% to 80% found just once. The junction had 13 bases not matched to a gene; V was cut back by 0 bases and J by 4 bases. The germline gives CDR1 SGHRS, CDR2 YFSETQ. This CDR3 comprises 18 residues. The source material was memory CD4+ T cells from PBMCs. This sample's subset: CD45RA-negative fraction. The TCR originated in a man between 18 and 35 years old in good health. Some clones in this sample may be carry-over from other donors' samples. This chain joins TRBV5-1 and TRBJ1-5, with TRBD1 matching 7 bases. This CDR3 reads CASSLDKGTADPNQPQHF. The CDR3 nucleotides read TGCGCCAGCAGCTTGGATAAGGGGACAGCGGACCCAAATCAGCCCCAGCATTTT.